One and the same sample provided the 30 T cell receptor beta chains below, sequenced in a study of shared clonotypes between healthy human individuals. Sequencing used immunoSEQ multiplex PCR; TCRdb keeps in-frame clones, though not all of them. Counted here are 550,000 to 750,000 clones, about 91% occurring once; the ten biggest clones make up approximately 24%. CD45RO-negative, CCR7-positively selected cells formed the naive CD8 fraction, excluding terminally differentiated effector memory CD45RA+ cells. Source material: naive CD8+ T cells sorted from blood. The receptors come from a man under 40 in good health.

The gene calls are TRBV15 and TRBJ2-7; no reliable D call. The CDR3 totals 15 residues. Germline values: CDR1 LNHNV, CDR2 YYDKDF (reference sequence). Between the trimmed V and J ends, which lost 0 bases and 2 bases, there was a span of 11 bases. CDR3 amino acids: CATSRDLSRAYEQYF. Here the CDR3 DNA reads TGTGCCACCAGCAGAGATCTGTCACGGGCCTACGAGCAGTACTTC.

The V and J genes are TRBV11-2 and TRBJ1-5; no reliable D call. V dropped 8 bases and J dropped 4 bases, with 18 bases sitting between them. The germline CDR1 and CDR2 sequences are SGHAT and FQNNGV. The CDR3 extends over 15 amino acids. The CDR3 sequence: CASHEGYDPNQPQHF. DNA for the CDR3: TGTGCCAGCCATGAAGGGTACGACCCTAATCAGCCCCAGCATTTT.

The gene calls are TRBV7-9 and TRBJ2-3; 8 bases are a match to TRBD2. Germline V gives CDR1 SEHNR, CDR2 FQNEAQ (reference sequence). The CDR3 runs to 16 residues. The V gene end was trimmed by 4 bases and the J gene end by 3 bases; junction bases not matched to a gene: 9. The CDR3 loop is CASSSDRLALTDTQYF. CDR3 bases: TGTGCCAGCAGCTCGGACCGACTAGCGCTTACAGATACGCAGTATTTT.

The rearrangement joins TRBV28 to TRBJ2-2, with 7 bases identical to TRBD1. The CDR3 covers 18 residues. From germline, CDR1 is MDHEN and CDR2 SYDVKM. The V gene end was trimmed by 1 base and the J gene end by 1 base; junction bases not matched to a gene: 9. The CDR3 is CASSLYVPGQMNTGELFF. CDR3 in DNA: TGTGCCAGCAGTTTATATGTTCCGGGACAGATGAACACCGGGGAGCTGTTTTTT.

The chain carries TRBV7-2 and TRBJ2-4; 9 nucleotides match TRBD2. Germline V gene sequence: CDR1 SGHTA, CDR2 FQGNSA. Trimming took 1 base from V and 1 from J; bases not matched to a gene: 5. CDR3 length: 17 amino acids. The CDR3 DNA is TGTGCCAGCAGCTTAGATGTGAGCGGGAGGGCCAAAAACATTCAGTACTTC. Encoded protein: CASSLDVSGRAKNIQYF. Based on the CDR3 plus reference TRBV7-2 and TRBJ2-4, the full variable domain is GAGVSQSPSNKVTEKGKDVELRCDPISGHTALYWYRQSLGQGLEFLIYFQGNSAPDKSGLPSDRFSAERTGGSVSTLTIQRTQQEDSAVYLCASSLDVSGRAKNIQYFGAGTRLSVL.

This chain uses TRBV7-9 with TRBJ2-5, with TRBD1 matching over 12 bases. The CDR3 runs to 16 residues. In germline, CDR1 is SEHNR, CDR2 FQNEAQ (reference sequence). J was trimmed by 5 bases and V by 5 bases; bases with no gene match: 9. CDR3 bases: TGTGCCAGCAGCCAACCCGGGACAGGGGGCGAGGAGACCCAGTACTTC. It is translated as CASSQPGTGGEETQYF.

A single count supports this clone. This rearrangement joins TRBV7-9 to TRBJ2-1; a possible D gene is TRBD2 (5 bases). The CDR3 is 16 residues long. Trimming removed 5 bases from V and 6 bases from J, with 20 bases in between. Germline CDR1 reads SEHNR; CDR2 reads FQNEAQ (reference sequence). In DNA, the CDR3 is TGTGCCAGCAGCCTTACGGCCCGGACTCCAGGCAATGAGCAGTTCTTC. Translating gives CASSLTARTPGNEQFF.

The CDR3 protein is CSALTGGGEKLFF. The CDR3 bases are TGCAGCGCTCTGACAGGTGGGGGGGAAAAACTGTTTTTT. The chain joins TRBV29-1 to TRBJ1-4; the D gene is possibly TRBD1 (6 bases). Looked up from germline, CDR1 is SQVTM and CDR2 is ANQGSEA. V was cut by 7 bases and J by 8 bases, with 17 bases left in between. The CDR3 spans 13 residues.

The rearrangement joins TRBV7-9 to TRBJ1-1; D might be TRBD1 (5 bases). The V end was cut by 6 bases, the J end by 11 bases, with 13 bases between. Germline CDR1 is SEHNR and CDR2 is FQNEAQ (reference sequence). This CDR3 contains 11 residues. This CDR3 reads CASRLQVDAFF. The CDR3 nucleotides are TGTGCCAGCAGGCTACAGGTGGATGCTTTCTTT.

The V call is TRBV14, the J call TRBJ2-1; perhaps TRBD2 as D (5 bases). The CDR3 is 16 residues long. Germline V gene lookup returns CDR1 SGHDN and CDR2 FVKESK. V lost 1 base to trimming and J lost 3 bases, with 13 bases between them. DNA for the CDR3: TGTGCCAGCAGCCAAGGACTATCCCCCAACTACAATGAGCAGTTCTTC. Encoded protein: CASSQGLSPNYNEQFF. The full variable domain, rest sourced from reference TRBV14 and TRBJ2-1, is EAGVTQFPSHSVIEKGQTVTLRCDPISGHDNLYWYRRVMGKEIKFLLHFVKESKQDESGMPNNRFLAERTGGTYSTLKVQPAELEDSGVYFCASSQGLSPNYNEQFFGPGTRLTVL.

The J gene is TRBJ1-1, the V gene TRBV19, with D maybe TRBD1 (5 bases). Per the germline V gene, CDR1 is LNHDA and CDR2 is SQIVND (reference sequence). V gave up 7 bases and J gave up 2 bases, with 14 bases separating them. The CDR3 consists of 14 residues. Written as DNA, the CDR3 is TGTGCCAGTACGGACGGGCAGGGCAACACTGAAGCTTTCTTT. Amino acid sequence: CASTDGQGNTEAFF.

CDR3 sequence: CASSFNPTSPWEQFF. CDR3 DNA sequence: TGTGCCAGCAGCTTCAACCCGACTAGTCCCTGGGAGCAGTTCTTC. J is TRBJ2-1 and V is TRBV28; TRBD2 might be the D (6 bases). The germline V gene encodes CDR1 MDHEN and CDR2 SYDVKM. V was cut by 6 bases and J by 10 bases, with 22 bases left in between. The CDR3 runs 15 residues. The complete variable domain, with remaining parts taken from reference TRBV28 and TRBJ2-1, reads DVKVTQSSRYLVKRTGEKVFLECVQDMDHENMFWYRQDPGLGLRLIYFSYDVKMKEKGDIPEGYSVSREKKERFSLILESASTNQTSMYLCASSFNPTSPWEQFFGPGTRLTVL.

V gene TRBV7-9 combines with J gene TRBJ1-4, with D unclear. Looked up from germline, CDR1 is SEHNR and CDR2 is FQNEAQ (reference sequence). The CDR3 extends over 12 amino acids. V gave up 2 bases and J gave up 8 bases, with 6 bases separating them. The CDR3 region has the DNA TGTGCCAGCAGCTTAACTCTGGAAAAACTGTTTTTT. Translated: CASSLTLEKLFF.

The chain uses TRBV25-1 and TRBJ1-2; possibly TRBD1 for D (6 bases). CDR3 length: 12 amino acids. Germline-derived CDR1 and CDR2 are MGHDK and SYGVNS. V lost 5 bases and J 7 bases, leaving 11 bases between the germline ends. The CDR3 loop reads CASSTQGGGYTF. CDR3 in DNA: TGTGCCAGCAGTACACAGGGAGGTGGCTACACCTTC.

The CDR3 here is CASSLRSEQVSEQYF. DNA of the CDR3: TGTGCCAGCAGCTTAAGGTCCGAACAGGTTTCCGAGCAGTACTTC. The rearrangement joins TRBV7-6 to TRBJ2-7, with D perhaps TRBD1 (5 bases). Trimming removed 2 bases from V and 6 bases from J, with 17 bases in between. The CDR3 consists of 15 residues. Germline-derived CDR1 and CDR2 are SGHVS and FNYEAQ.

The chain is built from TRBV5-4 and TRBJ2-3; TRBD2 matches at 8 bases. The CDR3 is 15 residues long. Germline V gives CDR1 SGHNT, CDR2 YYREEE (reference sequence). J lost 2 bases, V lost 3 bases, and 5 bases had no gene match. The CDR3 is CASSSRTSPTDTQYF. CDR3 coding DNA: TGTGCCAGCAGCTCGAGGACTAGCCCCACAGATACGCAGTATTTT. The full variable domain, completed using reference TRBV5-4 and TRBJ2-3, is ETGVTQSPTHLIKTRGQQVTLRCSSQSGHNTVSWYQQALGQGPQFIFQYYREEENGRGNFPPRFSGLQFPNYSSELNVNALELDDSALYLCASSSRTSPTDTQYFGPGTRLTVL.

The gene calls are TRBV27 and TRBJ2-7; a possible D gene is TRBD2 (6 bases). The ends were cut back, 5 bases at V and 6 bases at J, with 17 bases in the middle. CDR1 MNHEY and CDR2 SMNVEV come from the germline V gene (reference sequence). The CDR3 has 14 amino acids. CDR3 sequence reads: CASSPERARGEQYF. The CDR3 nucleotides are TGTGCCAGCAGTCCCGAGCGGGCCCGAGGCGAGCAGTACTTC.

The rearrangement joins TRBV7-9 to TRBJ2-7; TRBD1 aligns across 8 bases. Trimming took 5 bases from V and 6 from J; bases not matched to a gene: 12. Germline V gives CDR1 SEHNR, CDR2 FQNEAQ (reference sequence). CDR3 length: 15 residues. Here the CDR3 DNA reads TGTGCCAGCAGCACCTCGCAGGGGGCTTTCGGCGAGCAGTACTTC. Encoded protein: CASSTSQGAFGEQYF. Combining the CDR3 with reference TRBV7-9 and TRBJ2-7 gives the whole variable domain DTGVSQNPRHKITKRGQNVTFRCDPISEHNRLYWYRQTLGQGPEFLTYFQNEAQLEKSRLLSDRFSAERPKGSFSTLEIQRTEQGDSAMYLCASSTSQGAFGEQYFGPGTRLTVT.

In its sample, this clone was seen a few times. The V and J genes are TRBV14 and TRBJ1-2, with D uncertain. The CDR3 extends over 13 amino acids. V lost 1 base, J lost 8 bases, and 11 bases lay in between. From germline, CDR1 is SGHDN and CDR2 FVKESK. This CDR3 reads CASSQGITTGYTF. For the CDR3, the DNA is TGTGCCAGCAGCCAAGGCATCACCACCGGCTACACCTTC.

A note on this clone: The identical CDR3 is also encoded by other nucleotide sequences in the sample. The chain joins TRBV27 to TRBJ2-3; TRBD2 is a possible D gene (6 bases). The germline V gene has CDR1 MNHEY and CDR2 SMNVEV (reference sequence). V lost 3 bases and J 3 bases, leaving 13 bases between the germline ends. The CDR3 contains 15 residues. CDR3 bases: TGTGCCAGCAGTTTGGGTGGGAGGTCGACAGATACGCAGTATTTT. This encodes CASSLGGRSTDTQYF.

CDR3 in amino acids: CASSALGREGRWDQETQYF. DNA for the CDR3: TGTGCCAGCAGCGCCTTGGGGCGGGAGGGCCGGTGGGACCAAGAGACCCAGTACTTC. V usage is TRBV7-9 and J usage is TRBJ2-5; 9 positions match TRBD2. CDR1 and CDR2 from the germline V gene are SEHNR and FQNEAQ (reference sequence). The length of the CDR3 is 19 residues. V lost 5 bases to trimming and J lost 0 bases; unmatched junction nucleotides: 16.

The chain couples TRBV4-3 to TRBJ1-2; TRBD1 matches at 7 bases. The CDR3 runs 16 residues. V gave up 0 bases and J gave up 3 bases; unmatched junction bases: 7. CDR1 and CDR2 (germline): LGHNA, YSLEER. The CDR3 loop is CASSQDQAGGYYGYTF. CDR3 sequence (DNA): TGCGCCAGCAGCCAAGATCAAGCAGGGGGGTACTATGGCTACACCTTC.

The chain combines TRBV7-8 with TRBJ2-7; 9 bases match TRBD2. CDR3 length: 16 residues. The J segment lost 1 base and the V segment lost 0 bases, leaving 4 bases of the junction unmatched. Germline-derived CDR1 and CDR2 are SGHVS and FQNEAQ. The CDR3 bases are TGTGCCAGCAGCTTAGCGCGCCTAGCGGGATCCTACGAGCAGTACTTC. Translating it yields CASSLARLAGSYEQYF.

CDR3 sequence reads: CASSLVGRNYEQYF. The CDR3 coding sequence is TGTGCCAGCAGCTTAGTGGGGAGGAATTACGAGCAGTACTTC. The chain joins TRBV7-9 to TRBJ2-7, with a tentative D call TRBD2 (6 bases). The CDR3 length is 14 residues. Deletions cut 1 base from V and 4 bases from J, with 11 bases between. Germline values: CDR1 SEHNR, CDR2 FQNEAQ (reference sequence).

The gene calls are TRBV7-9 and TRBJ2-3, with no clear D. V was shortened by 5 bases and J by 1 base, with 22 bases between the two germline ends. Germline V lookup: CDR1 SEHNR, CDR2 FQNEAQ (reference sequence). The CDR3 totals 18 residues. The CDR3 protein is CASSLPARPTLGTDTQYF. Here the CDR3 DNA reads TGTGCCAGCAGCCTCCCAGCGCGGCCTACCTTGGGCACAGATACGCAGTATTTT. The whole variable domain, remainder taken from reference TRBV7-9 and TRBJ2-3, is DTGVSQNPRHKITKRGQNVTFRCDPISEHNRLYWYRQTLGQGPEFLTYFQNEAQLEKSRLLSDRFSAERPKGSFSTLEIQRTEQGDSAMYLCASSLPARPTLGTDTQYFGPGTRLTVL.

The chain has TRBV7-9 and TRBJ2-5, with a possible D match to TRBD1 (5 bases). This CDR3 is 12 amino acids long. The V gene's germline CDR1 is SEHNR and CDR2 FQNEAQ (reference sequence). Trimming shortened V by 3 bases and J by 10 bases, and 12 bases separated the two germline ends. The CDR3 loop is CASSLGLMDQYF. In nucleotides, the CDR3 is TGTGCCAGCAGCTTGGGGCTAATGGACCAGTACTTC.

The CDR3 loop reads CASSSSPGNTIYF. In DNA, the CDR3 is TGTGCCAGCAGCTCGTCCCCCGGAAACACCATATATTTT. The rearrangement links TRBV7-2 to TRBJ1-3; D not resolved. Germline values: CDR1 SGHTA, CDR2 FQGNSA. V lost 4 bases and J 4 bases, leaving 8 bases between the germline ends. CDR3 length: 13 residues. Variable domain in full (rest from reference TRBV7-2 and TRBJ1-3): GAGVSQSPSNKVTEKGKDVELRCDPISGHTALYWYRQSLGQGLEFLIYFQGNSAPDKSGLPSDRFSAERTGGSVSTLTIQRTQQEDSAVYLCASSSSPGNTIYFGEGSWLTVV.

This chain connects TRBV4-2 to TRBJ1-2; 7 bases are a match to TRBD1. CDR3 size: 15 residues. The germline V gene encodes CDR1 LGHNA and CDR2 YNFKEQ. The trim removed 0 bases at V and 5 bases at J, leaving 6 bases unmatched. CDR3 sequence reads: CASSQEGTGAYGYTF. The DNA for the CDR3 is TGTGCCAGCAGCCAAGAAGGCACAGGGGCATATGGCTACACCTTC.

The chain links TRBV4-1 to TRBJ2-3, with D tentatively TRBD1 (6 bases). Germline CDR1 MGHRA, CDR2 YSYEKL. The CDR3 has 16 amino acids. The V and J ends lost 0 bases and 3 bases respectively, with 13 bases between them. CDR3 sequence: CASSQDPGAPTDTQYF. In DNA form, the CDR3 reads TGCGCCAGCAGCCAAGATCCAGGGGCCCCAACAGATACGCAGTATTTT.

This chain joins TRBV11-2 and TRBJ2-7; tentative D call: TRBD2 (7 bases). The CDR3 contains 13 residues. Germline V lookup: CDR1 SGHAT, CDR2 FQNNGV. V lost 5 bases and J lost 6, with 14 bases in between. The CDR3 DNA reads TGTGCCAGCAGCGGCTGGGGGGGCAGCGAGCAGTACTTC. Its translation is CASSGWGGSEQYF.